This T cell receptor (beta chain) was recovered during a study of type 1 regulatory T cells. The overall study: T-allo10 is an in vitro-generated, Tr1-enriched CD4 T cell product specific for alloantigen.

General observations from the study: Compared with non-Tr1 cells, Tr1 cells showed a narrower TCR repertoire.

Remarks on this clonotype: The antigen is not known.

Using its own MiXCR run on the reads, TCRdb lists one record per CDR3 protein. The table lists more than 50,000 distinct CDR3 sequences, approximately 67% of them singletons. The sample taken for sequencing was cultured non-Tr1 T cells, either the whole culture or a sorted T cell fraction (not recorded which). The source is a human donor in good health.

CDR3 coding DNA: TGTGCCAGCAGCCCCAGCGGGAGAGGTTTTAGGGACAATGAGCAGTTCTTC. It translates to CASSPSGRGFRDNEQFF. The chain employs TRBV7-9 and TRBJ2-1, with TRBD2 matching 8 bases. The CDR3 runs 17 residues. In germline, CDR1 is SEHNR, CDR2 FQNEAQ (reference sequence). V gave up 5 bases and J gave up 5 bases; unmatched junction bases: 14.